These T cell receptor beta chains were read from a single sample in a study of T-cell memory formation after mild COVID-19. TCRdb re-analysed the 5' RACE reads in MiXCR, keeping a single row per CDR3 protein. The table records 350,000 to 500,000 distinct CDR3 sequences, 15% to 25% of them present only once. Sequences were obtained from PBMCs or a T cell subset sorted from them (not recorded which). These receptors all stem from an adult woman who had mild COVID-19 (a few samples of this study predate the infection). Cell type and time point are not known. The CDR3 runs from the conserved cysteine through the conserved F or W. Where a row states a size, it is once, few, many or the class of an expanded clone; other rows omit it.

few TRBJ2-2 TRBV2 CASSDLAGGPHTGELFF
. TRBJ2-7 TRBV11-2 CASSPRLAGGHEQYF
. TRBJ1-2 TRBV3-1 CASSQDMRGRDGYTF
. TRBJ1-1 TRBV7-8 CASSLVQGLFMNTEAFF
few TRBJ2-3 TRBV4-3 CASSQDAASGSRADTQYF
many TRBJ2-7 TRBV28 CASSPMTGSYEQYF
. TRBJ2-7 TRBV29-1 CSVGPGYREQYF
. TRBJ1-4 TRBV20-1 CSANPLGDEKLFF
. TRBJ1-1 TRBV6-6 CASSLASVITEAFF
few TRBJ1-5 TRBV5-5 CASSLAAVIQPQHF
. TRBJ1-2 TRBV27 CASSPGRDYGYTF
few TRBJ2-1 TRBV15 CATSRDRQGSYNEQFF
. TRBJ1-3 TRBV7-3 CASSSPPGNTIYF
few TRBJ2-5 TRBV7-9 CASSPPFWGGMETQYF
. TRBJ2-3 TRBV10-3 CANQREVADTQYF
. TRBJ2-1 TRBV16 CASSLSGTGPHEQFF
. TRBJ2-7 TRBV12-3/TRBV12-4 CASSTGGPHYEQYF
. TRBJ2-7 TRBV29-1 CSAETGAPYEQYF